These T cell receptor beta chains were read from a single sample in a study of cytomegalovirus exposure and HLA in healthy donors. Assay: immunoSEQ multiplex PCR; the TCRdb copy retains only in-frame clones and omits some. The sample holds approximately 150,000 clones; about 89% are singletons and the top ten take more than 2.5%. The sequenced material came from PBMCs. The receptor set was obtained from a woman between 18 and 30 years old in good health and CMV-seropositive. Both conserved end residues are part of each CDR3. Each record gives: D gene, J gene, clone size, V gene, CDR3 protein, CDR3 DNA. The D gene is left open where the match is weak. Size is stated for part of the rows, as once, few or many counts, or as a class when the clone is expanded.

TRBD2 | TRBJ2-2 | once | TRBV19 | CASSRRGGLAGQNTGELFF | TGTGCCAGTAGTAGACGGGGAGGACTAGCGGGCCAGAACACCGGGGAGCTGTTTTTT
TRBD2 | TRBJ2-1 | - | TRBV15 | CATSRVGSGYNEQFF | TGTGCCACCAGCAGAGTGGGTAGCGGGTACAATGAGCAGTTCTTC
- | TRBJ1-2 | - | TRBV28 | CASTGVYGYTF | TGTGCCAGCACAGGCGTTTATGGCTACACCTTC
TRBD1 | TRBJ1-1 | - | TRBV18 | CASSPKDRENTEAFF | TGTGCCAGCTCGCCTAAGGACAGGGAGAACACTGAAGCTTTCTTT
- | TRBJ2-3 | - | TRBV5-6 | CASSLDLRGTDTQYF | TGTGCCAGCAGCTTGGATCTCCGGGGCACAGATACGCAGTATTTT
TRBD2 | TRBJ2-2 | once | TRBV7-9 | CASSYGTSGELFF | TGTGCCAGCAGCTACGGGACTAGCGGGGAGCTGTTTTTT
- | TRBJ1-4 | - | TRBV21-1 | CARNTGLPNEKLFF | TGTGCCAGGAATACAGGGCTTCCTAATGAAAAACTGTTTTTT
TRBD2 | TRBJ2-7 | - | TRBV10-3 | CAIRPSGGPTNEQYF | TGTGCCATCAGACCCAGCGGGGGGCCTACCAACGAGCAGTACTTC
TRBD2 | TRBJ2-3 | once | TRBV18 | CASSPPGLASVTDTQYF | TGTGCCAGCTCACCACCGGGACTAGCGTCGGTCACAGATACGCAGTATTTT
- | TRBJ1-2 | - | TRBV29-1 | CSVEGGAGIGYTF | TGCAGCGTTGAAGGCGGGGCAGGTATTGGCTACACCTTC
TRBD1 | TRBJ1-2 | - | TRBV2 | CASKRDRGHDYGYTF | TGTGCCAGCAAGCGGGACAGGGGGCATGACTATGGCTACACCTTC
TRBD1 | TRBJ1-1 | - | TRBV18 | CASSSRQGGENTEAFF | TGTGCCAGCTCATCAAGACAGGGGGGCGAGAACACTGAAGCTTTCTTT
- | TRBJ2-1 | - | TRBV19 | CASRQSYNEQFF | TGTGCCAGTAGACAATCCTACAATGAGCAGTTCTTC
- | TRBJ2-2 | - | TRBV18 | CASSALHRDKTNTGELFF | TGTGCCAGCTCAGCACTACACCGAGACAAAACGAACACCGGGGAGCTGTTTTTT
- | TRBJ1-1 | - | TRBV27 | CASGPGGNTEAFF | TGTGCCAGCGGACCCGGGGGGAACACTGAAGCTTTCTTT
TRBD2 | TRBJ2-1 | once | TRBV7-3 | CASSLMAGLAGGADNEQFF | TGTGCCAGCAGCTTAATGGCAGGTCTAGCGGGAGGAGCTGACAATGAGCAGTTCTTC
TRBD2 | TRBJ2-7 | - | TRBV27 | CASSSRAASGGYEQYF | TGTGCCAGCAGTTCAAGGGCGGCTAGCGGGGGCTACGAGCAGTACTTC
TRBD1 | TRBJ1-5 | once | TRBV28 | CASSPNPRGKGNQPQHF | TGTGCCAGCAGTCCAAACCCCAGGGGGAAGGGCAATCAGCCCCAGCATTTT
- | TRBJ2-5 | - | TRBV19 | CATRAAGLETQYF | TGTGCCACCAGAGCGGCGGGCCTAGAGACCCAGTACTTC
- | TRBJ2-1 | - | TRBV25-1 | CASSQGLSYNEQFF | TGTGCCAGCAGTCAGGGTCTCTCCTACAATGAGCAGTTCTTC
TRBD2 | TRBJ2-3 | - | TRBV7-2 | CASSFGLAGVGPTDTQYF | TGTGCCAGCAGCTTTGGCCTAGCGGGAGTAGGTCCCACAGATACGCAGTATTTT
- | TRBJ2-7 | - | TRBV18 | CASSPGQGIFYEQYF | TGTGCCAGCTCACCGGGCCAGGGGATATTCTACGAGCAGTACTTC
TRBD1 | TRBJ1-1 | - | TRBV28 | CASSTPTGAWNTEAFF | TGTGCCAGCAGTACCCCGACAGGGGCCTGGAACACTGAAGCTTTCTTT
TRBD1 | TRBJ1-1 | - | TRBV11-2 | CASSLETGGGTEAFF | TGTGCCAGCAGCTTAGAAACAGGGGGAGGCACTGAAGCTTTCTTT
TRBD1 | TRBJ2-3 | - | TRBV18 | CASSPGTGYHTQYF | TGTGCCAGCTCACCCGGGACAGGGTACCATACGCAGTATTTT
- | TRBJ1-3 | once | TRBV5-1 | CASRPFPQGRGDTIYF | TGCGCCAGCCGACCCTTCCCACAGGGCAGAGGGGACACCATATATTTT
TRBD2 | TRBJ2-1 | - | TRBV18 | CASSPPFSGVYNEQFF | TGTGCCAGCTCACCACCTTTTAGCGGGGTTTACAATGAGCAGTTCTTC
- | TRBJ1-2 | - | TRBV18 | CASSPGLRGNYGYTF | TGTGCCAGCTCACCAGGGTTGCGGGGTAACTATGGCTACACCTTC
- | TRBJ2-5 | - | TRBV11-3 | CASSLAGEGETQYF | TGTGCCAGCAGCTTGGCGGGCGAGGGAGAGACCCAGTACTTC
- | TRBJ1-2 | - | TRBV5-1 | CASSLRSGDYGYTF | TGCGCCAGCAGCTTAAGGTCGGGGGACTATGGCTACACCTTC
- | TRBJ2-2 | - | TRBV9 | CASSVGPPGTGELFF | TGTGCCAGCAGCGTAGGCCCCCCGGGCACCGGGGAGCTGTTTTTT
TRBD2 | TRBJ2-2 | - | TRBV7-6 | CASSPAGGFYTGELFF | TGTGCCAGCAGCCCAGCGGGGGGGTTTTACACCGGGGAGCTGTTTTTT
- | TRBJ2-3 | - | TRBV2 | CASSGVLQGGTDTQYF | TGTGCCAGCAGTGGGGTATTACAGGGGGGGACAGATACGCAGTATTTT
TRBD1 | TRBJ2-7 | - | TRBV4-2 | CASSQRGQAEGSYEQYF | TGTGCCAGCAGCCAAAGGGGACAGGCCGAGGGGTCCTACGAGCAGTACTTC
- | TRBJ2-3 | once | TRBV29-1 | CSVEDWAGPTDTQYF | TGCAGCGTTGAAGATTGGGCAGGCCCAACAGATACGCAGTATTTT
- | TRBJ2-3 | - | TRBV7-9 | CASSSQTDTQYF | TGTGCCAGCAGCTCCCAGACAGATACGCAGTATTTT
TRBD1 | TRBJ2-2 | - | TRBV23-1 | CASRTGGCGELFF | TGCGCCAGTAGGACAGGAGGATGCGGGGAGCTGTTTTTT
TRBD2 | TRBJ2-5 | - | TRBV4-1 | CASSHEGGLAGSRSQETQYF | TGCGCCAGCAGCCATGAGGGGGGTCTAGCGGGGAGCCGCTCCCAAGAGACCCAGTACTTC
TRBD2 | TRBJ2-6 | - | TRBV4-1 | CASSQGGGGDSGANVLTF | TGCGCCAGCAGCCAGGGCGGGGGTGGGGACTCTGGGGCCAACGTCCTGACTTTC
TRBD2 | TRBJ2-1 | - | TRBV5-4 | CASSSGLAGDDEQFF | TGTGCCAGCAGCTCGGGACTAGCGGGGGATGATGAGCAGTTCTTC
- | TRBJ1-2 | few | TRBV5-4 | CASSLDSSNYGYTF | TGTGCCAGCAGCTTGGATAGCTCGAACTATGGCTACACCTTC
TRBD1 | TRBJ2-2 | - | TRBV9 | CASSVDTGGGELFF | TGTGCCAGCAGCGTAGATACAGGGGGCGGGGAGCTGTTTTTT
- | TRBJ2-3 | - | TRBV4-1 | CARLPGHRVDTQYF | TGCGCCAGACTCCCGGGACACCGTGTCGATACGCAGTATTTT
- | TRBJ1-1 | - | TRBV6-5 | CASSYSQGVGTEAFF | TGTGCCAGCAGTTATTCACAGGGCGTGGGGACTGAAGCTTTCTTT
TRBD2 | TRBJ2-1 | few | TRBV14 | CASSQEGLAGGEQFF | TGTGCCAGCAGCCAAGAGGGACTAGCGGGAGGTGAGCAGTTCTTC
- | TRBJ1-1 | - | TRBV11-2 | CASSLEDRLNTEAFF | TGTGCCAGCAGCTTAGAAGACAGGCTCAACACTGAAGCTTTCTTT
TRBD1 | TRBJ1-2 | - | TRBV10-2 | CASGDRVYGYTF | TGCGCCAGCGGGGACAGGGTTTATGGCTACACCTTC
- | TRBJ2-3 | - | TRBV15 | CATSRVTKDTQYF | TGTGCCACCAGCAGGGTGACAAAAGATACGCAGTATTTT
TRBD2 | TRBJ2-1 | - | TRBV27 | CASSRRGTSGKFNEQFF | TGTGCCAGCAGTCGGCGAGGGACTAGCGGGAAGTTCAATGAGCAGTTCTTC
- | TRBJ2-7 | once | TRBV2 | CASRRITSGDEQYF | TGTGCCAGCAGGAGGATAACCTCGGGGGACGAGCAGTACTTC
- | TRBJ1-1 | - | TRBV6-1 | CASSAPRLGGLNTEAFF | TGTGCCAGCAGTGCCCCCCGCCTGGGGGGTTTAAACACTGAAGCTTTCTTT
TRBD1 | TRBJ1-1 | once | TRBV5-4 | CASSYGTGGEDGWFTEAFF | TGTGCCAGCAGCTATGGGACAGGGGGCGAAGACGGGTGGTTCACTGAAGCTTTCTTT
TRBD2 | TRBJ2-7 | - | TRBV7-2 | CASSLVRGGPYEQYF | TGTGCCAGCAGCTTAGTTCGGGGGGGCCCCTACGAGCAGTACTTC
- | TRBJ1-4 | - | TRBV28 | CASTKNEKLFF | TGTGCCAGCACCAAAAATGAAAAACTGTTTTTT
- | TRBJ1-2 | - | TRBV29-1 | CSVEAGNYGYTF | TGCAGCGTTGAAGCAGGGAACTATGGCTACACCTTC
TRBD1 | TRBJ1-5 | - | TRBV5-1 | CASSVGQGYQPQHF | TGCGCCAGCAGCGTCGGACAGGGGTATCAGCCCCAGCATTTT
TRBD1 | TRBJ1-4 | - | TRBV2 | CASSRRTGANEKLFF | TGTGCCAGCAGCCGAAGGACAGGGGCTAATGAAAAACTGTTTTTT
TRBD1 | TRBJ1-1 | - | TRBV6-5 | CASRFSQGVTEAFF | TGTGCCAGCAGATTTTCACAGGGGGTAACTGAAGCTTTCTTT
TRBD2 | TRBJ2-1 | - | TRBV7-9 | CASSDRAGGLAGEGSQFF | TGTGCCAGCAGCGATCGGGCCGGGGGACTAGCGGGAGAGGGGTCGCAGTTCTTC